A selection of T cell receptor beta chains follows, all from one sample in a study of shared clonotypes between healthy human individuals. TCRdb keeps only in-frame clones here, not all; method: immunoSEQ multiplex PCR. The sample consists of about 2,100,000 clones, about 93% of them appearing once. Material for sequencing was naive CD8+ T cells from PBMCs. The receptor set was obtained from a man younger than 30 in good health. Some clones in this sample may be carry-over from other donors' samples. The conserved cysteine and the conserved F or W are not part of the CDR3 here. Some rows mark clone size as missing; the rest say once, few, many or name a class of expanded clone.

abundance: .
v_gene: TRBV10-3
j_gene: TRBJ2-3
CDR3aa: AISRPGDTQY

abundance: .
v_gene: TRBV19
j_gene: TRBJ1-4
CDR3aa: ASSPRQTSNEKLF

abundance: .
v_gene: TRBV19
j_gene: TRBJ1-4
CDR3aa: ASSMYRGEKLF

abundance: .
v_gene: TRBV27
j_gene: TRBJ2-7
CDR3aa: ASSYRGQGAYEQY

abundance: once
v_gene: TRBV5-6
j_gene: TRBJ1-2
CDR3aa: ASSLGRGGYT

abundance: .
v_gene: TRBV7-9
j_gene: TRBJ2-1
CDR3aa: ASSIELAGGYNEQF

abundance: .
v_gene: TRBV7-8
j_gene: TRBJ2-1
CDR3aa: ASSLDAESYNEQF

abundance: .
v_gene: TRBV25-1
j_gene: TRBJ2-1
CDR3aa: ASSDSGANSYNEQF

abundance: .
v_gene: TRBV9
j_gene: TRBJ2-4
CDR3aa: ASSDGLAKNIQY

abundance: few
v_gene: TRBV7-3
j_gene: TRBJ1-1
CDR3aa: ASSPRGIRGAF